A single sample gave rise to the 14 T cell receptor beta chains below, sequenced in a study of T-cell memory formation after mild COVID-19. TCRdb recomputed calls from the 5' RACE reads with MiXCR, one row per CDR3 protein. Of about 350,000 distinct CDR3 sequences in the sample, 20% to 25% were seen once. Material for sequencing was PBMCs or a T cell subset sorted from them (not recorded which). Receptors originate from a man younger than 30 who had mild COVID-19 (a few samples of this study predate the infection). Cell type and time point are not known.

The J gene is TRBJ2-7, the V gene TRBV20-1; possible D gene TRBD1, 5 bases. The CDR3 has 13 amino acids. The ends were cut back, 4 bases at V and 0 bases at J, with 10 bases in the middle. In germline, CDR1 is DFQATT, CDR2 SNEGSKA (reference sequence). The DNA of the CDR3 is TGCAGTGCTAAAAGACAGCTCTCCTACGAGCAGTACTTC. It is translated as CSAKRQLSYEQYF.

This clonotype was seen only a few times. V usage is TRBV20-1 and J usage is TRBJ2-3, with D unclear. This CDR3 region has 15 residues. Germline V gene data show CDR1 as DFQATT and CDR2 as SNEGSKA (reference sequence). V was trimmed by 0 bases and J by 1 base, leaving 11 bases between them. The CDR3 reads CSARDQRLGTDTQYF. The CDR3 DNA reads as TGCAGTGCTAGAGATCAGCGCCTGGGCACAGATACGCAGTATTTT.

This sequence joins TRBV29-1 and TRBJ1-3; a possible D gene is TRBD1 (5 bases). CDR1 and CDR2 (germline): SQVTM, ANQGSEA. The CDR3 runs to 14 residues. Trimming removed 5 bases from V and 4 bases from J, with 15 bases in between. CDR3 sequence reads: CSVQRGTLGNTIYF. Written as DNA, the CDR3 is TGCAGCGTTCAACGCGGGACCCTGGGAAACACCATATATTTT. The complete variable domain, with remaining parts taken from reference TRBV29-1 and TRBJ1-3, reads SAVISQKPSRDICQRGTSLTIQCQVDSQVTMMFWYRQQPGQSLTLIATANQGSEATYESGFVIDKFPISRPNLTFSTLTVSNMSPEDSSIYLCSVQRGTLGNTIYFGEGSWLTVV.

This clonotype was seen more than once but under ten times. The chain is built from TRBV20-1 and TRBJ1-1; weak D call: TRBD1 (5 bases). The ends were cut back, 6 bases at V and 4 bases at J, with 18 bases in the middle. The CDR3 contains 14 residues. CDR1 is DFQATT, CDR2 SNEGSKA, per germline (reference sequence). DNA for the CDR3: TGCAGTGCGCCTCGGACATGGGGAAGCACTGAAGCTTTCTTT. Translation: CSAPRTWGSTEAFF.

This clonotype was counted a few times. The genes are TRBV18 and TRBJ1-2; no firm D call. Trimming shortened V by 4 bases and J by 8 bases, and 14 bases separated the two germline ends. In germline, CDR1 is KGHSH, CDR2 LQKENI. The CDR3 loop spans 13 amino acids. The CDR3 here is CASSRDHSSGYTF. The CDR3 nucleotides are TGTGCCAGCTCACGAGACCACAGTAGCGGCTACACCTTC.

In its sample, this clonotype was seen many times. Being one base from a much bigger clone, this may be a read error. This rearrangement joins TRBV7-7 to TRBJ2-5; 7 bases are a match to TRBD1. The CDR3 is made up of 15 amino acids. Germline lookup yields CDR1 SSHAT and CDR2 FNYEAQ (reference sequence). V gave up 2 bases and J gave up 1 base; unmatched junction bases: 4. CDR3 loop: CASSLTRGPQETQYF. DNA for the CDR3: TGTGCCAGCAGCTTAACTAGGGGGCCCCAAGAGACCCAGTACTTC. Supplemented by reference TRBV7-7 and TRBJ2-5, the full variable domain reads GAGVSQSPRYKVTKRGQDVTLRCDPISSHATLYWYQQALGQGPEFLTYFNYEAQPDKSGLPSDRFSAERPEGSISTLTIQRTEQRDSAMYRCASSLTRGPQETQYFGPGTRLLVL.

This clonotype has only a few counts. This chain uses TRBV4-2 with TRBJ2-3, with D hard to call. CDR1 LGHNA and CDR2 YNFKEQ come from the germline V gene. V was pared by 0 bases and J by 2 bases, with 6 bases between. There are 14 residues in the CDR3. CDR3 amino acids: CASSQEPPTDTQYF. Here the CDR3 DNA reads TGTGCCAGCAGCCAAGAACCGCCCACAGATACGCAGTATTTT.

The J gene is TRBJ1-4, the V gene TRBV5-6; TRBD1 might be the D (5 bases). This CDR3 spans 16 amino acids. V was pared by 2 bases and J by 0 bases, with 11 bases between. The V gene's germline CDR1 is SGHDT and CDR2 YYEEEE. CDR3 coding DNA: TGTGCCAGCAGCTTATTTACGGGGGCAACTAATGAAAAACTGTTTTTT. Its translation: CASSLFTGATNEKLFF.

In its sample, this clonotype was seen once. J is TRBJ2-7 and V is TRBV5-1; D call uncertain. This CDR3 has 14 amino acids. Germline loops: CDR1 SGHRS, CDR2 YFSETQ. V was cut by 0 bases and J by 2 bases, with 9 bases left in between. The CDR3 sequence: CASSLAPVPYEQYF. The CDR3 coding sequence is TGCGCCAGCAGCTTGGCCCCGGTACCCTACGAGCAGTACTTC. The variable domain in full, with the rest retrieved from reference TRBV5-1 and TRBJ2-7, is KAGVTQTPRYLIKTRGQQVTLSCSPISGHRSVSWYQQTPGQGLQFLFEYFSETQRNKGNFPGRFSGRQFSNSRSEMNVSTLELGDSALYLCASSLAPVPYEQYFGPGTRLTVT.

V gene TRBV18 combines with J gene TRBJ1-5; tentatively, D is TRBD1 (6 bases). Germline values: CDR1 KGHSH, CDR2 LQKENI. The CDR3 consists of 13 residues. Deletions cut 8 bases from V and 4 bases from J, with 12 bases between. CDR3 bases: TGTGCCAGCGCCGGACAGCTTAATCAGCCCCAGCATTTT. Protein sequence: CASAGQLNQPQHF.

The chain couples TRBV7-2 to TRBJ1-2; D gene ambiguous. V was cut by 5 bases and J by 7 bases, with 8 bases left in between. This CDR3 has 11 amino acids. Germline-derived CDR1 and CDR2 are SGHTA and FQGNSA. The CDR3: CASSKRSGYTF. CDR3 coding DNA: TGTGCCAGCAGCAAACGAAGTGGCTACACCTTC. The full variable domain, rest sourced from reference TRBV7-2 and TRBJ1-2, is GAGVSQSPSNKVTEKGKDVELRCDPISGHTALYWYRQSLGQGLEFLIYFQGNSAPDKSGLPSDRFSAERTGGSVSTLTIQRTQQEDSAVYLCASSKRSGYTFGSGTRLTVV.

The chain recombines TRBV6-4 with TRBJ1-1; 7 positions match TRBD1. This CDR3 has 14 residues. Germline V gene sequence: CDR1 MRHNA, CDR2 SNTAGT. The trim removed 4 bases at V and 1 base at J, leaving 3 bases unmatched. The CDR3 DNA is TGTGCCAGCAGTGTCCAGGGGGAGAACACTGAAGCTTTCTTT. This encodes CASSVQGENTEAFF.

This chain links TRBV7-3 with TRBJ2-2; 7 positions agree with TRBD2. The V gene's germline CDR1 is SGHTA and CDR2 FQGTGA. The CDR3 is 16 amino acids. The J segment lost 3 bases and the V segment lost 5 bases, leaving 9 bases of the junction unmatched. CDR3 nucleotide sequence: TGTGCCAGCAGCACAACTGGGGCGGGGGACACCGGGGAGCTGTTTTTT. Its protein product is CASSTTGAGDTGELFF.

This clonotype was seen only a few times. This chain connects TRBV12-3 or TRBV12-4 to TRBJ2-7, with 8 nucleotides matching TRBD2. The length of the CDR3 is 14 residues. V lost 5 bases, J lost 3 bases, and 6 bases stayed unmatched. CDR3 sequence: CASSTSGADYEQYF. The CDR3 nucleotides are TGTGCCAGCAGTACTAGCGGAGCCGACTACGAGCAGTACTTC.